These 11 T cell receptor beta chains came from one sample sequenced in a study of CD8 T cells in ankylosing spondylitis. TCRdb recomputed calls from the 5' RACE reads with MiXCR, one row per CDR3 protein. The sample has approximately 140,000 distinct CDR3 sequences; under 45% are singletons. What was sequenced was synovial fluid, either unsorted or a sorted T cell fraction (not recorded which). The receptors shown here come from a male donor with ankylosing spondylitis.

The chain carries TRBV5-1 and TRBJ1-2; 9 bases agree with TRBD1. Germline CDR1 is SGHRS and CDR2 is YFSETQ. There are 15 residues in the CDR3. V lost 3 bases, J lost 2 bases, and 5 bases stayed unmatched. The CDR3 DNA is TGCGCCAGCAGCTCCCTAGGACAGGGGAACTATGGCTACACCTTC. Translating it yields CASSSLGQGNYGYTF.

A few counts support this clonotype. The CDR3 sequence is CASSPTGFNYGYTF. The CDR3 nucleotides are TGTGCCAGCAGCCCCACAGGGTTTAACTATGGCTACACCTTC. The gene calls are TRBV7-9 and TRBJ1-2, with D perhaps TRBD1 (6 bases). Trimming stripped 5 bases from V and 1 base from J, with 11 bases between. The germline CDR1 and CDR2 sequences are SEHNR and FQNEAQ (reference sequence). This CDR3 contains 14 residues.

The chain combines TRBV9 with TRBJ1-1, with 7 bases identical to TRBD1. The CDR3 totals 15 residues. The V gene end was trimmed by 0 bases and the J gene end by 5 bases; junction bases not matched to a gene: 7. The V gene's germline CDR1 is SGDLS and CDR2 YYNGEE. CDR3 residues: CASSVEGGQPTEAFF. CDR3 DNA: TGTGCCAGCAGCGTAGAGGGGGGACAGCCGACTGAAGCTTTCTTT.

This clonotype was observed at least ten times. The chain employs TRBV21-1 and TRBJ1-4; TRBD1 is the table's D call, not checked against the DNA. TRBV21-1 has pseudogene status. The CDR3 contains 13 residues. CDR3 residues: CATQRGLYEKLFF. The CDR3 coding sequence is TGTGCCACCCAGAGGGGGCTATATGAAAAACTGTTTTTT.

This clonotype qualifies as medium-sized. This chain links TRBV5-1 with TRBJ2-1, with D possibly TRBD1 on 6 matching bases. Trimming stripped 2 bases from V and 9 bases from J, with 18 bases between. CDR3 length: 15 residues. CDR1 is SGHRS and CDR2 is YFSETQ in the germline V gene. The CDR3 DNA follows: TGCGCCAGCAGCTTTATGATAGGGACACAGGGTGAGCAGTTCTTC. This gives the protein CASSFMIGTQGEQFF. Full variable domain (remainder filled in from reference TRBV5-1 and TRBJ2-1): KAGVTQTPRYLIKTRGQQVTLSCSPISGHRSVSWYQQTPGQGLQFLFEYFSETQRNKGNFPGRFSGRQFSNSRSEMNVSTLELGDSALYLCASSFMIGTQGEQFFGPGTRLTVL.

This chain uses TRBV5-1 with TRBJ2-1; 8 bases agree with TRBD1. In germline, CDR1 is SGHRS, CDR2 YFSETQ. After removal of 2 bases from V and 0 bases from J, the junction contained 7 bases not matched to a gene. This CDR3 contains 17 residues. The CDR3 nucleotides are TGCGCCAGCAGCTTATCCCAGGGGGCTAGCTCCTACAATGAGCAGTTCTTC. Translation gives CASSLSQGASSYNEQFF.

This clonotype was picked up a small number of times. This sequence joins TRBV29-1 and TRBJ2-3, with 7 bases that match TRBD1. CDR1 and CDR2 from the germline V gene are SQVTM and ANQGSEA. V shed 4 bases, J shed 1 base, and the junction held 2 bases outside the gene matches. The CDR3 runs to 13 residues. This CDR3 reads CSVAGTGTDTQYF. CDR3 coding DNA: TGCAGCGTTGCCGGGACAGGCACAGATACGCAGTATTTT.

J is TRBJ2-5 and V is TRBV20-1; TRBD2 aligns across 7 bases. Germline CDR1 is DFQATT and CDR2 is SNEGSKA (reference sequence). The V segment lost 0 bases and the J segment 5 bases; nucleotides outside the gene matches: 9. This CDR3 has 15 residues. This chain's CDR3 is CSARDGGTTGETQYF. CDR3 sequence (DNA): TGCAGTGCTAGAGATGGGGGGACTACGGGGGAGACCCAGTACTTC.

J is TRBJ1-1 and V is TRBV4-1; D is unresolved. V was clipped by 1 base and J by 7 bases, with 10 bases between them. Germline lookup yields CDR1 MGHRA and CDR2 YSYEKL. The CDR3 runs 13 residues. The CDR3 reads CASSQVLANEAFF. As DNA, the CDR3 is TGCGCCAGCAGCCAAGTCTTGGCGAATGAAGCTTTCTTT.

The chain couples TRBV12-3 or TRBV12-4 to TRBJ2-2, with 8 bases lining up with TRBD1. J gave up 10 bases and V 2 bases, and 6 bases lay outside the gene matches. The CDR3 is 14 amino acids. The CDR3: CASSLTGQGQELFF. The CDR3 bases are TGTGCCAGCAGTTTAACCGGACAGGGACAGGAGCTGTTTTTT.

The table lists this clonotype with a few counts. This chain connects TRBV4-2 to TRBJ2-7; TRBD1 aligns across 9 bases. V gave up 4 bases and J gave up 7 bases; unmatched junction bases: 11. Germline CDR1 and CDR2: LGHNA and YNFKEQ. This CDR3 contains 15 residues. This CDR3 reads CASSRHRQGEREQYF. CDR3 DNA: TGTGCCAGCAGCCGCCATCGACAGGGGGAGAGGGAGCAGTACTTC.